This entry is about one T cell receptor (beta chain). Its antigen remains unidentified. At one end, the junction sequence differs from germline, possibly due to a read error. This CDR3 region has 15 residues. CDR1 is SQVTM and CDR2 is ANQGSEA in the germline V gene. This table comes from immunoSEQ multiplex PCR, and its TCRdb copy is limited to in-frame clones, with some not included. The profile shows some 200,000 clones, approximately 79% of them singletons. The data derive from a study of cytotoxic CD8 clonotypes in ibrutinib-treated CLL. Study summary: The study included 11 relapsed/refractory and 15 treatment-naive patients; roughly 18 had IGHV unmutated disease. Response sampling came at median approximately twelve months of treatment, ranging roughly 6 to 36 months. Study-wide results and limits: Baseline-level clonality went beyond age-matched healthy donors and moved in step with circulating CD8+ T-cell counts. Private clonotypes, not public ones, expanded at ibrutinib response.

The sample was PBMCs, taken after 12 months of ibrutinib treatment. The chain joins TRBV29-1 to TRBJ2-1; 11 bases align to TRBD1. The sequence derives from a human donor with chronic lymphocytic leukemia. CDR3 sequence reads: CSVGFWGQGDNGQFF. CDR3 in DNA: TGCAGCGTTGGGTTTTGGGGACAGGGGGACAATGGGCAGTTCTTC.